This T cell receptor (beta chain) was sequenced for a study of blood T cells in healthy people across ages. Study summary: For every two T cells, template switching captured about one barcoded beta molecule.

The V and J ends lost 4 bases and 2 bases respectively, with 13 bases between them. There are 15 residues in the CDR3. The germline CDR1 and CDR2 sequences are SGHTA and FQGTGA. The second PCR ran 7 to 11 cycles with a sample-barcoded 5' primer and J-beta primers. MiXCR, applied by TCRdb to the 5' RACE reads, yields one record per CDR3 protein. The sample lists around 1.1 million distinct CDR3 sequences; roughly two fifths were seen once. The chain joins TRBV7-3 to TRBJ2-3; perhaps TRBD1 as D (5 bases). Specimen: blood. The receptor was isolated from a man aged 18 to 29 in good health. In DNA form, the CDR3 reads TGTGCCAGCAGCTCGCAACAGGACCCCACAGATACGCAGTATTTT. Residues: CASSSQQDPTDTQYF.